This paragraph covers one TCR beta chain sequence. Its target antigen remains unknown. Base qualities are not provided; no much larger clone lies one nucleotide away. Participants in the prospective study were aged about 18 to 95 years, lived in under 30 United States geographic areas, and enrolled through a virtual design. Cohort assignment in the prospective study relied on participant-reported clinical history from a screening survey and a study questionnaire. For ImmuneRACE Cohort 3, a participant was defined as recovered based on two consecutive negative NP/OP PCR tests, clearance by a healthcare professional, or resolution of symptoms. Mobile phlebotomists in the prospective study collected whole blood, serum and a nasopharyngeal or oropharyngeal swab from every participant. Over a roughly 2-month period, participants in the prospective study had the option of providing additional blood draws and questionnaires. Before DNA extraction, blood samples from the prospective study were shipped at room temperature or frozen.

The data stem from a study of blood T cell repertoires in COVID-19 (dated by TCRdb to the early 2020s). At the level of the whole study: Samples covering the acute and convalescent phases of COVID-19 were provided by collaborators in the United States, Italy and Spain. Deeply sampled blood TCRbeta repertoires from subjects exposed to, actively infected with, or recovered from COVID-19 were included in the dataset. The samples were drawn from the first 160 participants of the ongoing ImmuneRACE study and from 1,200 or so subjects provided by 6 global collaborators. The prospective study material was composed of cDNA or gDNA derived from T cells, B-cell-depleted T cells, or PBMCs. Nearly every sample came with metadata listing a de-identified subject ID, COVID-19 status, age in years and sex. Where available, HLA class I and class II types were taken from metadata supplied by the sample provider and were not determined by assay-based typing. The repertoires were made available in a free public database intended to serve as a resource for research on the immune response to SARS-CoV-2. Study-wide findings and limitations: How much clinical and demographic metadata was included differed by source and by participant, and the metadata was provided uncurated.

The immunoSEQ Assay, a bias-controlled multiplex PCR, was used to amplify TCRbeta CDR3 regions from genomic DNA. Regarding the original processing steps: Within the assay, amplification of reference gene primers was used to estimate how many nucleated cells each sample contained. Sequence reads were collapsed and filtered to measure the absolute abundance of every unique TCRbeta CDR3 rearrangement. For each sample, productive Simpson clonality was calculated as the square root of Simpson's diversity index over productive rearrangements. The immuneACCESS repertoire file appears here via TCRdb, limited to in-frame rearrangements. These files lack a portion of the clones; in checked studies, under half of the deficit traces to unresolved V genes, and the cause of the others is not known. The V and J calls and clone size come from that table; D and trimming were worked out from the DNA. In all, the sample holds nearly 400,000 clones, and about nine tenths of those were seen once. Of the sample, less than 2% falls within the top ten clones.

Including cysteine and phenylalanine, the CDR3 has 15 amino acids. Here the CDR3 DNA is all that survives: 45 bases in frame from base 1. Reading the germline V gene gives CDR1 MNHEY and CDR2 SVGAGI. V lost 6 bases and J lost 1 base, and the count of bases not matched to a germline gene is 8. The rearrangement combines TRBV6-5 with TRBJ1-1, and 7 junction bases match TRBD1. This TCR was sampled from a woman in her 30s who had recovered from COVID-19. Sample: PBMCs or T cells enriched from blood (not recorded which). The DNA sequence is given as TGTGCCAGCAGCCAACGGGGGACAGCGAACACTGAAGCTTTCTTT. Its coded protein is CASSQRGTANTEAFF.